Reported below is one T cell receptor beta chain. Its target antigen remains unknown. No much larger clone is present one base from it, and per-base qualities are unavailable. V is cut back by 3 bases and J by 5 bases, with 4 bases in the junction unmatched. Spanning cysteine to phenylalanine, the CDR3 consists of 14 amino acids. Of all the DNA, just the CDR3 is kept, 42 bases in frame from base 1. CDR1 and CDR2 (LNHDA, SQIVND) derive from the germline V gene (reference sequence). The sample comes from a study of identifying expanded T cells in peripheral blood (dated by TCRdb to between 2018 and 2021). About the investigation overall: Technical replicates were generated by sequencing separate aliquots of the same genomic DNA pool, with four replicates compared pairwise.

The immunoSEQ Assay, which relies on bias-controlled multiplex PCR amplification of genomic DNA, was used to profile TCRbeta CDR3 regions. On the authors' methods: To quantify the absolute abundance of each unique TCRbeta CDR3 region, the sequences were collapsed and filtered. Differential abundance was assessed using a binomial (Fisher-equivalent) model and a beta-binomial model in which time-dependent variance fitted from healthy donors was added. Clones with fewer than 5 combined templates were removed, and differential abundance was called for clones with a Benjamini-Hochberg FDR below 0.01. The form v = (b*log(k)+a)^2 was used to model beta-binomial variance as a function of total template count across the two samples. Drawn from immuneACCESS, this table holds only the in-frame rearrangements with V and J called that TCRdb kept. Clones are partly lost; checked studies trace under half to an unresolved V gene and leave the rest unexplained. V, J and clone size are taken as reported in that table, and D and trimming were inferred from the DNA itself. For this sample the table gives tens of thousands of clones, of which about nine tenths were detected only once. The ten largest clones add up to 4% to 4.5% of the sample.

Points the paper makes about the study in general: Both the number of clones called differentially abundant and the false-positive rate were significantly reduced by the beta-binomial model across all healthy-donor time intervals. Across all healthy donors, variance in clone template counts between approximately 2-week samples was found to increase significantly with total template count. The authors expected that over much longer intervals, such as months to years, biological variance in healthy repertoires might increase even further. The binomial model flagged 0.95 to 1.5 differentially abundant clones between technical replicates but about 15 over about 2 weeks and 19 over roughly 4 weeks.

No immune events such as infections were documented for the healthy donors during the collection period. Time-dependent variance in a beta-binomial model of T-cell clone differential abundance was calibrated using healthy-donor blood repertoires as a training cohort. The training cohort was composed of roughly 10 healthy donors, 3 female and 7 male. Donor ages ranged from about 25 to 64 years, with an average of approximately 43 years. Whole blood, obtained from a commercial supplier, was collected from each healthy donor at three time points spaced approximately 15 days apart. For immunosequencing, genomic DNA was extracted from whole blood that had not been sorted.

This chain joins TRBV19 to TRBJ2-7, with 10 middle bases fitting TRBD1. The source of this sequence is a person aged 18 to 70 in good health. Sequencing was carried out using blood. CDR3 loop: CASSIGQGVHEQYF. The bases read TGTGCCAGTAGTATCGGACAGGGGGTCCACGAGCAGTACTTC.